The 3 T cell receptor beta chains below were found in one sample sequenced in a study of T cell repertoires in aging, cancer and after chemotherapy. A mixed TRB-A/B primer pool amplified rearranged TRB by multiplex touch-down PCR. TCRdb reanalysed the multiplex PCR reads using MiXCR and keeps one entry per CDR3 protein. The sample has roughly 2,300 distinct CDR3 sequences; roughly 32% are singletons. Amplification of TCR beta used genomic DNA extracted from peripheral blood. Sequencing was done on a sample of blood. The receptors here all came from a human donor with a solid tumor.

By sample share, this clonotype is large. V and J are TRBV6-5 and TRBJ2-3; D gene unclear. The CDR3 totals 12 residues. Germline CDR1 reads MNHEY; CDR2 reads SVGAGI. Trimming stripped 6 bases from V and 3 bases from J, with 7 bases between. The CDR3 region is CASRSSTDTQYF. DNA for the CDR3: TGTGCCAGCAGGTCTTCGACAGATACGCAGTATTTT.

A few counts support this clonotype. The junction does not match germline at one end; this may be a read error. The chain couples TRBV19 to TRBJ2-2; TRBD1 aligns across 7 bases. This CDR3 spans 15 amino acids. Germline assignment: CDR1 LNHDA and CDR2 SQIVND (reference sequence). CDR3 residues: CASTIGTANTGELFF. In DNA, the CDR3 is TGTGCCAGTACTATAGGGACAGCGAACACCGGGGAGCTGTTTTTT.

The chain is built from TRBV19 and TRBJ1-3; D might be TRBD1 (6 bases). V was cut by 7 bases and J by 0 bases, with 13 bases left in between. The CDR3 contains 15 residues. Per germline, CDR1 LNHDA and CDR2 SQIVND (reference sequence). In DNA form, the CDR3 reads TGTGCCAGTAACGTCATCAGGGGCTCTGGAAACACCATATATTTT. This sequence encodes CASNVIRGSGNTIYF.